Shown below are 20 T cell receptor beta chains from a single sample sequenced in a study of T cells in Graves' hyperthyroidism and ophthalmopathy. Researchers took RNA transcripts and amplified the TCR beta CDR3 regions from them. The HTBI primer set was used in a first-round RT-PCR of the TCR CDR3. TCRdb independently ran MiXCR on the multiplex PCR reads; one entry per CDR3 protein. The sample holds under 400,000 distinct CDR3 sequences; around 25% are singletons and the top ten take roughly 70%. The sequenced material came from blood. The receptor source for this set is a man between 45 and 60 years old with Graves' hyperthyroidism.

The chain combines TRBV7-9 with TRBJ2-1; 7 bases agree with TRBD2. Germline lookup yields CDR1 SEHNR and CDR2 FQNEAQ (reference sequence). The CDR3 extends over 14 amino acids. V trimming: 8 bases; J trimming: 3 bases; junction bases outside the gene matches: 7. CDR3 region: CASGLAGDYNEQFF. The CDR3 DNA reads TGTGCCAGCGGTTTAGCGGGTGACTACAATGAGCAGTTCTTC.

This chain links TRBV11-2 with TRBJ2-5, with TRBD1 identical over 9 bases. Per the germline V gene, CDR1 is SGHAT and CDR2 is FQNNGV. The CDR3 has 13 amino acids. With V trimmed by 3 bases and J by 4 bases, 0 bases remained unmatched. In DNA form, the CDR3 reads TGTGCCAGCAGCTTGGGACAGGGAGAGACCCAGTACTTC. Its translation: CASSLGQGETQYF. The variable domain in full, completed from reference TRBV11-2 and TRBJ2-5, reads EAGVAQSPRYKIIEKRQSVAFWCNPISGHATLYWYQQILGQGPKLLIQFQNNGVVDDSQLPKDRFSAERLKGVDSTLKIQPAKLEDSAVYLCASSLGQGETQYFGPGTRLLVL.

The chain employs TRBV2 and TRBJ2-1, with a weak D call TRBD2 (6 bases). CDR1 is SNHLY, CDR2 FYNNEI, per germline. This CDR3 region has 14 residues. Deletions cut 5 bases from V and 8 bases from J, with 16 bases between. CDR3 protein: CASSYYISGDEQFF. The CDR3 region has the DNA TGTGCCAGCAGTTACTATATTTCGGGGGATGAGCAGTTCTTC.

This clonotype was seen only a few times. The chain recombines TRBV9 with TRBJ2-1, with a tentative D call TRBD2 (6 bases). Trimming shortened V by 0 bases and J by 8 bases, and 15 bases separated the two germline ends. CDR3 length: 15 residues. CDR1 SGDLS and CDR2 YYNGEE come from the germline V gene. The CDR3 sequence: CASSVEGTRYDEQFF. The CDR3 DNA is TGTGCCAGCAGCGTAGAAGGGACTCGATACGATGAGCAGTTCTTC.

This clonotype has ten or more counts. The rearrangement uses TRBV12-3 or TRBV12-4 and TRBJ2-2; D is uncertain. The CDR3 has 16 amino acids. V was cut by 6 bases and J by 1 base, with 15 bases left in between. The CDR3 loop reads CASRSGSSRNTGELFF. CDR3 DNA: TGTGCCAGCAGATCTGGCTCATCAAGGAACACCGGGGAGCTGTTTTTT.

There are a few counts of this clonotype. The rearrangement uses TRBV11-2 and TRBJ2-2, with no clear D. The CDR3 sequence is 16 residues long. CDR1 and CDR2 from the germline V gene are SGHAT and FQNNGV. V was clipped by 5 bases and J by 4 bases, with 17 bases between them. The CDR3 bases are TGTGCCAGCAGCCCGAGGACGTCGGATCTCACCGGGGAGCTGTTTTTT. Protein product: CASSPRTSDLTGELFF.

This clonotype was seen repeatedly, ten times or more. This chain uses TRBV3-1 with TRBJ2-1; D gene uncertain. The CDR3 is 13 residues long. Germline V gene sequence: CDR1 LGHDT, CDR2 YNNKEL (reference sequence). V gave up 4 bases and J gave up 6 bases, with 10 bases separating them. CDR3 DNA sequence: TGTGCCAGCAGCCTGTCTGGAGCCAATGAGCAGTTCTTC. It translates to CASSLSGANEQFF.

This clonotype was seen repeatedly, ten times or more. The CDR3 DNA sequence: TGTGCCAGCGTTCGGGACGGGACTCCAGATACGCAGTATTTT. Translated: CASVRDGTPDTQYF. The chain links TRBV7-9 to TRBJ2-3, with D maybe TRBD2 (6 bases). The V end lost 8 bases, the J end lost 4 bases, and 16 bases lay between the germline ends. The germline CDR1 and CDR2 sequences are SEHNR and FQNEAQ (reference sequence). The CDR3 is 14 amino acids.

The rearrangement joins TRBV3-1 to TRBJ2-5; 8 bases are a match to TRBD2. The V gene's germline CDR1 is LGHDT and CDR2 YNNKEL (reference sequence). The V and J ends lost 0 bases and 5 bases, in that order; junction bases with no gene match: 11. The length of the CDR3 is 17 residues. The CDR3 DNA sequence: TGTGCCAGCAGCCAAGACGGTACCGGGACTAGAGGGGAGACCCAGTACTTC. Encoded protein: CASSQDGTGTRGETQYF.

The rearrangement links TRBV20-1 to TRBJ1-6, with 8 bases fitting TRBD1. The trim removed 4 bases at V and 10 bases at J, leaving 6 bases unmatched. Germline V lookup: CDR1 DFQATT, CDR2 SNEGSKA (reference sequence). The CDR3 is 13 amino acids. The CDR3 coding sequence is TGCAGTGCTACAGGGGGCGTGAAGTCACCCCTCCACTTT. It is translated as CSATGGVKSPLHF.

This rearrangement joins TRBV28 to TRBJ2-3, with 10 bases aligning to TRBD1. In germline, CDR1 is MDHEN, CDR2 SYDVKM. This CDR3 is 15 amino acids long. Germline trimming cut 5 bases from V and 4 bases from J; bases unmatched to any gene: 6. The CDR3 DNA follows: TGTGCCAGCAGTCCCGGACAGGGGGGGTCAGATACGCAGTATTTT. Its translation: CASSPGQGGSDTQYF.

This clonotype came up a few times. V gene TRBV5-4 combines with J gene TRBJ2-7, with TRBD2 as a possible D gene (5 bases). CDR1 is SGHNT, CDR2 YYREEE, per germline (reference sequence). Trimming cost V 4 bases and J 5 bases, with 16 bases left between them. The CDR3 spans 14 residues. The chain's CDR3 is CASSVDGERDEQYF. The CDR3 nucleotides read TGTGCCAGCAGCGTAGACGGGGAGCGTGACGAGCAGTACTTC.

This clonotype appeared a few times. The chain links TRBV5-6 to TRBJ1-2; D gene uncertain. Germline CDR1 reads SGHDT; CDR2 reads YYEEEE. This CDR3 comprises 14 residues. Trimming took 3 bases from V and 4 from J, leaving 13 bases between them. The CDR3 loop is CASSSDPAGYGYTF. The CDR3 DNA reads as TGTGCCAGCAGCTCTGACCCGGCCGGCTATGGCTACACCTTC.

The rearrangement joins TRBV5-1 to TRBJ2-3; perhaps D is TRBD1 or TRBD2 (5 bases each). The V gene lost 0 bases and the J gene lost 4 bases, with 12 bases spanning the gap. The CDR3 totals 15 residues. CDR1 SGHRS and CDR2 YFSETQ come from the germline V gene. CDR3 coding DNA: TGCGCCAGCAGCTTGGAGAGGGGAGCCCCAGATACGCAGTATTTT. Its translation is CASSLERGAPDTQYF.

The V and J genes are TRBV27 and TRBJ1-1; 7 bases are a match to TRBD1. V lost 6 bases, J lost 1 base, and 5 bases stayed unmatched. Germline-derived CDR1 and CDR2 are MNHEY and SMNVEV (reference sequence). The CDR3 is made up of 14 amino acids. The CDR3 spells CASSGRGGNTEAFF. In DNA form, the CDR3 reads TGTGCCAGCAGCGGCAGGGGGGGGAACACTGAAGCTTTCTTT.

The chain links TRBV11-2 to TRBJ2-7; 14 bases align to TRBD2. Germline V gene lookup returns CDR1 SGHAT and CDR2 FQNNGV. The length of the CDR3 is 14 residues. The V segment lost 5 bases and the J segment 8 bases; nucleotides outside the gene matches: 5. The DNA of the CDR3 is TGTGCCAGCAGCACGGGACTAGCGGGAGCACAGCAGTACTTC. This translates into CASSTGLAGAQQYF.

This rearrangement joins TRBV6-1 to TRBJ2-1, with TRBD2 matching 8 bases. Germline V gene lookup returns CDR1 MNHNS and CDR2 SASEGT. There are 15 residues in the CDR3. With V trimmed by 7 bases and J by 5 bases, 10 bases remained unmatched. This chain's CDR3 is CASTGLADSNNEQFF. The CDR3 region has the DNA TGTGCCAGCACAGGACTAGCAGATAGTAACAATGAGCAGTTCTTC.

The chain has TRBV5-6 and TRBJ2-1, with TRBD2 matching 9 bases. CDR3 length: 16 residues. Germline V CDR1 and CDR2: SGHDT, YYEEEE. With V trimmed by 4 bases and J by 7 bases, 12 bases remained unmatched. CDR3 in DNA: TGTGCCAGCAGCAGCATCCTAGCGGGAAGCGTAAATGAGCAGTTCTTC. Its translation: CASSSILAGSVNEQFF.

The CDR3 DNA is TGCAGTGCAAATTCAGGGGTAGGGGCCAACGTCCTGACTTTC. Amino acids: CSANSGVGANVLTF. The chain carries TRBV20-1 and TRBJ2-6; a weak D match, TRBD1 (6 bases). The V end lost 6 bases, the J end lost 4 bases, and 13 bases lay between the germline ends. This CDR3 region has 14 residues. Germline lookup yields CDR1 DFQATT and CDR2 SNEGSKA (reference sequence).

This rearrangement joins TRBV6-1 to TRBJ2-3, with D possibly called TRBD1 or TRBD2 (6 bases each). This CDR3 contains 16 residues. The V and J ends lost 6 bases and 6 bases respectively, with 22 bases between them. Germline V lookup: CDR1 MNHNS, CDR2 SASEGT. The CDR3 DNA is TGTGCCAGCAGCCCCCGGGGGCCGGGAGTGTCTGATACGCAGTATTTT. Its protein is CASSPRGPGVSDTQYF.